One and the same sample provided the 10 T cell receptor beta chains below, sequenced in a study of blood T cell repertoires in COVID-19. The data were produced by immunoSEQ multiplex PCR, yet TCRdb's version contains in-frame clones alone and is incomplete. The sample comprises roughly 80,000 clones, 86% of which are singletons, and 1.5% to 2% rests with the top ten. Sequencing was done on a sample of peripheral blood. The receptors stem from a woman aged 60-70 years with acute or convalescent COVID-19.

The genes are TRBV6-2 or TRBV6-3 and TRBJ2-7, with 8 positions matching TRBD2. Germline assignment: CDR1 MNHEY and CDR2 SVGEGT. V shed 6 bases, J shed 3 bases, and the junction held 10 bases outside the gene matches. The CDR3 spans 15 residues. The CDR3 loop reads CASSPSRAGGYEQYF. For the CDR3, the DNA is TGTGCCAGCAGCCCCTCCAGGGCGGGGGGCTACGAGCAGTACTTC.

V is TRBV5-6 and J is TRBJ1-1; no clear D gene. V lost 1 base, J lost 0 bases, and 10 bases lay in between. The CDR3 sequence is 15 residues long. Germline-derived CDR1 and CDR2 are SGHDT and YYEEEE. The CDR3 protein is CASSLFPVMNTEAFF. CDR3 nucleotide sequence: TGTGCCAGCAGCTTGTTTCCAGTGATGAACACTGAAGCTTTCTTT.

This CDR3 is CASSLGDTENNEQFF. DNA of the CDR3: TGTGCCAGCAGCTTAGGTGACACTGAGAACAATGAGCAGTTCTTC. The V and J genes are TRBV7-2 and TRBJ2-1; D unresolved. This CDR3 has 15 amino acids. The V end was cut by 1 base, the J end by 5 bases, with 12 bases between. Germline-derived CDR1 and CDR2 are SGHTA and FQGNSA.

J is TRBJ2-7 and V is TRBV11-2; possible D gene TRBD2, 5 bases. The V end was cut by 1 base, the J end by 1 base, with 11 bases between. Looked up from germline, CDR1 is SGHAT and CDR2 is FQNNGV. The CDR3 runs 15 residues. DNA for the CDR3: TGTGCCAGCAGCTTAGTTTCCGAGGGATCCTACGAGCAGTACTTC. Protein: CASSLVSEGSYEQYF. The variable domain in full, completed from reference TRBV11-2 and TRBJ2-7, reads EAGVAQSPRYKIIEKRQSVAFWCNPISGHATLYWYQQILGQGPKLLIQFQNNGVVDDSQLPKDRFSAERLKGVDSTLKIQPAKLEDSAVYLCASSLVSEGSYEQYFGPGTRLTVT.

The J gene is TRBJ2-7, the V gene TRBV7-7; D perhaps matches TRBD2 (7 bases). Germline V lookup: CDR1 SSHAT, CDR2 FNYEAQ (reference sequence). Trimming took 1 base from V and 4 from J, leaving 8 bases between them. The CDR3 has 13 residues. The CDR3 protein is CASSLEGGYEQYF. In nucleotides, the CDR3 is TGTGCCAGCAGCTTAGAGGGGGGGTACGAGCAGTACTTC. Full variable domain (rest looked up from reference TRBV7-7 and TRBJ2-7): GAGVSQSPRYKVTKRGQDVTLRCDPISSHATLYWYQQALGQGPEFLTYFNYEAQPDKSGLPSDRFSAERPEGSISTLTIQRTEQRDSAMYRCASSLEGGYEQYFGPGTRLTVT.

This rearrangement joins TRBV7-9 to TRBJ2-7; a possible D gene is TRBD1 (6 bases). The V gene's germline CDR1 is SEHNR and CDR2 FQNEAQ (reference sequence). The CDR3 contains 16 residues. Trimming left V 0 bases short and J 0 bases short, with 12 bases between. The CDR3 coding sequence is TGTGCCAGCAGCTTAGCCATTCAGACAGGCTCCTACGAGCAGTACTTC. This encodes CASSLAIQTGSYEQYF.

Only one count was recorded for this clone. The rearrangement uses TRBV11-3 and TRBJ2-5; D is undetermined. This CDR3 is built from 15 residues. Trimming pared 1 base from V and 3 bases from J, leaving 12 bases between. Germline values: CDR1 SGHNT, CDR2 YENEEA. This chain's CDR3 is CASSLGGTSEETQYF. For the CDR3, the DNA is TGTGCCAGCAGCTTAGGAGGTACTTCAGAAGAGACCCAGTACTTC.

The V gene is TRBV9, the J gene TRBJ2-7; TRBD1 is a possible D gene (5 bases). The CDR3 length is 15 residues. Germline values: CDR1 SGDLS, CDR2 YYNGEE. V was trimmed by 3 bases and J by 4 bases, leaving 17 bases between them. The DNA of the CDR3 is TGTGCCAGCAGCGGGGGCGGTCAGGGAAAATACGAGCAGTACTTC. It encodes CASSGGGQGKYEQYF.

This chain's CDR3 is CAWSQETGFYEQYF. The CDR3, as DNA: TGTGCCTGGAGTCAGGAGACAGGGTTTTACGAGCAGTACTTC. V gene TRBV30 combines with J gene TRBJ2-7; 7 bases are a match to TRBD1. The CDR3 has 14 amino acids. The germline gives CDR1 GTSNPN, CDR2 SVGIG (reference sequence). V shed 2 bases, J shed 4 bases, and the junction held 8 bases outside the gene matches.

The chain joins TRBV7-9 to TRBJ1-4; 7 bases fit TRBD1. The CDR3 has 16 residues. Germline assignment: CDR1 SEHNR and CDR2 FQNEAQ (reference sequence). After removal of 5 bases from V and 0 bases from J, the junction contained 6 bases not matched to a gene. The CDR3 sequence is CASSPGQVATNEKLFF. The CDR3 DNA reads TGTGCCAGCAGCCCCGGACAGGTTGCAACTAATGAAAAACTGTTTTTT.